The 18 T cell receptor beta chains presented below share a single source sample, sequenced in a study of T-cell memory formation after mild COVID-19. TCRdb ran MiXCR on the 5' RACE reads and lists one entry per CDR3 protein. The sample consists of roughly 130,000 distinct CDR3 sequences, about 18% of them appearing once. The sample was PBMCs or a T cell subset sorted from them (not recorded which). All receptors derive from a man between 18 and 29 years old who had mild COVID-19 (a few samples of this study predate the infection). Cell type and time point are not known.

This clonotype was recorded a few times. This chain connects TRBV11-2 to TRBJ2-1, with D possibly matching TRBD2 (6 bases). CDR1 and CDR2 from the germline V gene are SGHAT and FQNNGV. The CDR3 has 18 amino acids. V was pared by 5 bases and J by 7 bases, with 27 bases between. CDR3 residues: CASSAARGLGALSNEQFF. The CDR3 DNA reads TGTGCCAGCAGCGCCGCGCGGGGACTTGGGGCCCTATCAAATGAGCAGTTCTTC.

The CDR3 DNA sequence: TGTGCCAGCAGCGTAGTGGGGTCTAGCGGGGGGTTTTACAATGAGCAGTTCTTC. Protein sequence: CASSVVGSSGGFYNEQFF. The chain joins TRBV9 to TRBJ2-1; 11 bases are a match to TRBD2. This CDR3 contains 18 residues. The germline V gene encodes CDR1 SGDLS and CDR2 YYNGEE. Trimming cost V 0 bases and J 4 bases; bases outside gene matches: 9.

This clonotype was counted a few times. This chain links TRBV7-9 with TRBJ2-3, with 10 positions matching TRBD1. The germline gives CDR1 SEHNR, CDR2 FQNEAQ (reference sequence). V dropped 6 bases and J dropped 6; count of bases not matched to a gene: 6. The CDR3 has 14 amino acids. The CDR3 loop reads CASSRDRGPDTQYF. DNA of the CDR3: TGTGCCAGCAGTCGTGACAGGGGGCCGGATACGCAGTATTTT.

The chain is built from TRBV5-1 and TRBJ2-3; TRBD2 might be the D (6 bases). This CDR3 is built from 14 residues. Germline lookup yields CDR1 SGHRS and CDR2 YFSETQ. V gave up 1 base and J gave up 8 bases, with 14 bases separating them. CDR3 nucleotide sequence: TGCGCCAGCAGCTTGCAAACTAGCTCTGTTACGCAGTATTTT. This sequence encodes CASSLQTSSVTQYF.

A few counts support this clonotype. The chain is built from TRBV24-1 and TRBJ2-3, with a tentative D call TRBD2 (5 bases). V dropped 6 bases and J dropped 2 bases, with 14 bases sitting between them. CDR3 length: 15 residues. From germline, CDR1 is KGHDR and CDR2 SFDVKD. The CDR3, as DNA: TGTGCCACCAGTCGAGGAGGCGGACCCACAGATACGCAGTATTTT. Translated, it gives CATSRGGGPTDTQYF.

CDR3 amino acids: CASSPSSGGPNTGELFF. CDR3 coding DNA: TGTGCCAGCTCACCGTCTAGCGGGGGGCCGAACACCGGGGAGCTGTTTTTT. This chain links TRBV18 with TRBJ2-2, with 11 bases lining up with TRBD2. With 3 bases clipped from V and 0 bases from J, the junction kept 3 bases outside the gene matches. The CDR3 totals 17 residues. Germline V gene sequence: CDR1 KGHSH, CDR2 LQKENI. Combining the CDR3 with reference TRBV18 and TRBJ2-2 gives the whole variable domain NAGVMQNPRHLVRRRGQEARLRCSPMKGHSHVYWYRQLPEEGLKFMVYLQKENIIDESGMPKERFSAEFPKEGPSILRIQQVVRGDSAAYFCASSPSSGGPNTGELFFGEGSRLTVL.

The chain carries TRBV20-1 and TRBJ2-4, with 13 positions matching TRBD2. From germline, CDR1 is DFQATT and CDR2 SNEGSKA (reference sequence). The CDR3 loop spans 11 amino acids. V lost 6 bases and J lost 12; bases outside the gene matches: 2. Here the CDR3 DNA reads TGCAGTGCGACTAGCGGGGGGAATCAGTACTTC. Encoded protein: CSATSGGNQYF.

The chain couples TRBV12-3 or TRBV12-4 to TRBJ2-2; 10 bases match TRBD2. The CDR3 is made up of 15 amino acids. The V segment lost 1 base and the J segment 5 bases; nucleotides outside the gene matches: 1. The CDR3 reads CASSLGSGGTGELFF. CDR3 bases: TGTGCCAGCAGTTTAGGTAGCGGGGGGACCGGGGAGCTGTTTTTT.

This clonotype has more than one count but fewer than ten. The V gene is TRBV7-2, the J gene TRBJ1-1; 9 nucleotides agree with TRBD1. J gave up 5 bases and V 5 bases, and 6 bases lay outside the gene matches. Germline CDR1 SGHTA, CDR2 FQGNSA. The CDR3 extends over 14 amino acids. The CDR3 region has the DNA TGTGCCAGCAGCCCACAGGGGGCCGTAACTGAAGCTTTCTTT. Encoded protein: CASSPQGAVTEAFF.

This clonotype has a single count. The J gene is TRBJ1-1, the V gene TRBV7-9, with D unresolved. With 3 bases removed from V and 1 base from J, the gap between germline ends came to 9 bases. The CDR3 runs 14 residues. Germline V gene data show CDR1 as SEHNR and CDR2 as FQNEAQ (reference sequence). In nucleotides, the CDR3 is TGTGCCAGCAGCTTCCTAACAGAGAACACTGAAGCTTTCTTT. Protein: CASSFLTENTEAFF.

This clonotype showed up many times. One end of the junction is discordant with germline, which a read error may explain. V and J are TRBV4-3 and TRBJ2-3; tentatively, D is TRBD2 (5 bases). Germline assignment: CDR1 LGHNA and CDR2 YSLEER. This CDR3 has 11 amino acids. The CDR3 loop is CASSQEIGLLF. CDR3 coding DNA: TGCGCCAGCAGCCAAGAGATTGGACTTCTTTTT.

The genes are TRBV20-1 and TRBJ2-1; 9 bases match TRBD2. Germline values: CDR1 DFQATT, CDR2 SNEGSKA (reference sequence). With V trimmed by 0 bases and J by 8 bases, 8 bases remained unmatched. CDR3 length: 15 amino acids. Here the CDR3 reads CSARDPSGTWDEQFF. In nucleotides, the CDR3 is TGCAGTGCTAGAGATCCTAGCGGGACGTGGGATGAGCAGTTCTTC.

In DNA form, the CDR3 reads TGTGCCAGCAGTTTACTCACAGGGTCTCACACTGAAGCTTTCTTT. Protein sequence: CASSLLTGSHTEAFF. The chain links TRBV28 to TRBJ1-1; possibly TRBD1 for D (6 bases). The CDR3 contains 15 residues. Germline assignment: CDR1 MDHEN and CDR2 SYDVKM. Trimming took off 2 bases at V and 3 bases at J, with 13 bases between the two ends.

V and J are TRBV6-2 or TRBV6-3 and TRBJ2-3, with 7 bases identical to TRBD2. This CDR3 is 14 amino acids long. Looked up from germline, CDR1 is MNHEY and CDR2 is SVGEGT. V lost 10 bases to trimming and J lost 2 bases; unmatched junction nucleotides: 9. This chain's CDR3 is CATTLGTNTDTQYF. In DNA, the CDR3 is TGTGCCACAACGCTGGGGACTAACACAGATACGCAGTATTTT.

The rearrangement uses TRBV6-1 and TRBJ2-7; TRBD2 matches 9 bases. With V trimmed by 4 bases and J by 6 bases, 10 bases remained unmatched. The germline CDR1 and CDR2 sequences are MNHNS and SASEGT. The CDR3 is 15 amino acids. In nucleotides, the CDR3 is TGTGCCAGCAGTGGAAATAGCGGGGGACCCGGCGAGCAGTACTTC. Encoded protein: CASSGNSGGPGEQYF.

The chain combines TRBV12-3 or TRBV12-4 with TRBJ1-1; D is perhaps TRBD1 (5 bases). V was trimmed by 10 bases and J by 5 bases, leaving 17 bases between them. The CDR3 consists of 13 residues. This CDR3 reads CATLRTQGTEAFF. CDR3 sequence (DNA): TGTGCCACTCTCCGGACCCAGGGAACTGAAGCTTTCTTT.

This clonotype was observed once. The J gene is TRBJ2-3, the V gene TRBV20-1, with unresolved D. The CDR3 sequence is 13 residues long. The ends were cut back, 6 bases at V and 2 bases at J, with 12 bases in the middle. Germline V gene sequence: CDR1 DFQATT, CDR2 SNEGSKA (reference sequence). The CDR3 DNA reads TGCAGTGCCAGACTCCCCACCACAGATACGCAGTATTTT. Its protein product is CSARLPTTDTQYF.

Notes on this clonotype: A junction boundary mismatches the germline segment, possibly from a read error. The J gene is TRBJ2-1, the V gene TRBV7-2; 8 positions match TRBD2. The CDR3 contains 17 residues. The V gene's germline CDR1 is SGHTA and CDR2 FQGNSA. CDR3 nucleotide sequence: TGTGCCAGCAGATTAGGAGTAGTTCCGGGACTAGGGTATGAGCAGTTCTTC. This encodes CASRLGVVPGLGYEQFF.